The 26 T cell receptor beta chains in this list originate from one sample, sequenced in a study of T cells after yellow fever vaccination. Via MiXCR, TCRdb re-called the 5' RACE reads, giving one row per CDR3 protein. The repertoire holds 250,000 to 400,000 distinct CDR3 sequences, with approximately 4% as singletons. This specimen consisted of PBMCs, obtained 5 days after the yellow fever booster vaccination. The receptors were sampled from a man aged 18 to 29 who received the YFV17D yellow fever vaccine.

Only a few counts were recorded for this clonotype. The chain is built from TRBV28 and TRBJ2-7; D not resolved. Trimming took 5 bases from V and 2 from J, leaving 10 bases between them. The CDR3 extends over 13 amino acids. Germline lookup yields CDR1 MDHEN and CDR2 SYDVKM. DNA for the CDR3: TGTGCCAGCAGTCCGACATATCCCTACGAGCAGTACGTC. Amino acid sequence: CASSPTYPYEQYV.

In this sample, this clonotype turned up a few times. This chain links TRBV5-1 with TRBJ2-7, with D maybe TRBD2 (5 bases). CDR3 size: 13 residues. The V gene's germline CDR1 is SGHRS and CDR2 YFSETQ. V gave up 2 bases and J gave up 4 bases, with 10 bases separating them. DNA for the CDR3: TGCGCCAGCAGCTTCTTAAGCGGTTACGAGCAGTACTTC. It is translated as CASSFLSGYEQYF.

The chain has TRBV18 and TRBJ2-3; no clear D gene. Trimming stripped 3 bases from V and 0 bases from J, with 7 bases between. CDR1 KGHSH and CDR2 LQKENI come from the germline V gene. CDR3 length: 14 amino acids. DNA for the CDR3: TGTGCCAGCTCACCTCGGATAAGCACAGATACGCAGTATTTT. Protein: CASSPRISTDTQYF.

This clonotype was detected many times. V gene TRBV5-1 combines with J gene TRBJ2-2; D may be TRBD1 (6 bases). Trimming cost V 1 base and J 4 bases, with 17 bases left between them. This CDR3 is 17 amino acids long. Germline lookup yields CDR1 SGHRS and CDR2 YFSETQ. CDR3 in amino acids: CASSLNTRPQGTGELFF. The DNA for the CDR3 is TGCGCCAGCAGCTTGAATACACGACCACAGGGCACCGGGGAGCTGTTTTTT.

As for this clonotype: A read error may explain this, as a much larger clone is one base away. This chain connects TRBV5-1 to TRBJ2-7, with D unresolved. Germline V gene data show CDR1 as SGHRS and CDR2 as YFSETQ. The CDR3 covers 15 residues. The CDR3 nucleotides read TGCGCCAGCAGCTTGGCCGTTGTACAGATCTACGAGAAGTACTTC. It encodes CASSLAVVQIYEKYF.

This clonotype was observed at least ten times. The rearrangement joins TRBV7-7 to TRBJ2-1; 7 bases match TRBD1. With 6 bases clipped from V and 4 bases from J, the junction kept 6 bases outside the gene matches. Germline V CDR1 and CDR2: SSHAT, FNYEAQ (reference sequence). This CDR3 has 14 amino acids. The CDR3 DNA reads as TGTGCCAGCAGTAGGGACAGAAAATACAATGAGCAGTTCTTC. Translating gives CASSRDRKYNEQFF.

This clonotype appeared a few times. The chain joins TRBV18 to TRBJ2-1; 8 bases align to TRBD1. The length of the CDR3 is 15 residues. The germline gives CDR1 KGHSH, CDR2 LQKENI. The V gene end was trimmed by 6 bases and the J gene end by 7 bases; junction bases not matched to a gene: 11. CDR3 protein: CASSYRDRFGNEQFF. CDR3 nucleotides: TGTGCCAGCTCTTACCGGGACAGGTTTGGGAATGAGCAGTTCTTC.

This clonotype appeared a few times. The chain has TRBV12-3 or TRBV12-4 and TRBJ2-2; perhaps TRBD1 as D (6 bases). The CDR3 covers 15 residues. The V and J ends lost 7 bases and 2 bases respectively, with 14 bases between them. As DNA, the CDR3 is TGTGCCAGCACCTCCGGGACACCTAACACCGGGGAGCTGTTTTTT. Translating gives CASTSGTPNTGELFF.

This clonotype was detected a few times. The V and J genes are TRBV11-2 and TRBJ2-5; unclear D gene. V was clipped by 2 bases and J by 0 bases, with 7 bases between them. This CDR3 has 14 amino acids. Germline V CDR1 and CDR2: SGHAT, FQNNGV. The CDR3 protein is CASSLISYQETQYF. CDR3 coding DNA: TGTGCCAGCAGCTTAATCTCGTACCAAGAGACCCAGTACTTC.

For the CDR3, the DNA is TGTGCCAGCAGCTTGCCCAGTTCGTGGACCCAGTACTTC. It codes for CASSLPSSWTQYF. The chain has TRBV7-2 and TRBJ2-5; unclear D gene. This CDR3 is built from 13 residues. The V end lost 3 bases, the J end lost 7 bases, and 12 bases lay between the germline ends. Germline values: CDR1 SGHTA, CDR2 FQGNSA.

This clonotype was seen ten or more times. V gene TRBV4-1 combines with J gene TRBJ2-4, with D unclear. Germline V gives CDR1 MGHRA, CDR2 YSYEKL. CDR3 length equals 18 residues. V lost 1 base, J lost 0 bases, and 16 bases lay in between. The CDR3 spells CASSQVGQTTLAKNIQYF. DNA of the CDR3: TGCGCCAGCAGCCAAGTTGGCCAGACCACCCTAGCCAAAAACATTCAGTACTTC.

This clonotype was observed a handful of times. This rearrangement joins TRBV14 to TRBJ1-6; TRBD1 might be the D (6 bases). The CDR3 sequence is 15 residues long. Looked up from germline, CDR1 is SGHDN and CDR2 is FVKESK. Trimming removed 4 bases at V and 3 bases at J, with 10 bases between. The DNA of the CDR3 is TGTGCCAGCAGCCGAACAGGGAACTATAATTCACCCCTCCACTTT. It encodes CASSRTGNYNSPLHF.

This clonotype showed up just a few times. V gene TRBV29-1 combines with J gene TRBJ2-1; a possible D gene is TRBD1 (5 bases). The ends were cut back, 4 bases at V and 7 bases at J, with 14 bases in the middle. The CDR3 extends over 13 amino acids. The germline CDR1 and CDR2 sequences are SQVTM and ANQGSEA. The DNA of the CDR3 is TGCAGCGTTGTAATTCAGGGCCCAAATGAGCAGTTCTTC. Encoded protein: CSVVIQGPNEQFF.

This clonotype was seen many times. The genes are TRBV29-1 and TRBJ2-3, with no clear D. CDR3 length: 15 residues. The V gene's germline CDR1 is SQVTM and CDR2 ANQGSEA. Trimming pared 0 bases from V and 5 bases from J, leaving 15 bases between. DNA of the CDR3: TGCAGCGTTGAAGATCATGGGTCATTAAGAGATACGCAGTATTTT. Its protein is CSVEDHGSLRDTQYF.

This clonotype was seen repeatedly, ten times or more. The chain carries TRBV6-1 and TRBJ2-7; 9 bases agree with TRBD2. V was clipped by 8 bases and J by 6 bases; unmatched bases: 11. The CDR3 has 14 residues. Germline CDR1 reads MNHNS; CDR2 reads SASEGT. Written as DNA, the CDR3 is TGTGCCAGCGAGCTAGCGGGGAGTATTGGCGAGCAGTACGTC. It encodes CASELAGSIGEQYV.

This clonotype showed up just a few times. The CDR3 DNA follows: TGCAGCGTTGCTCAGGGGTCCGAGCAGTACTTC. Its translation: CSVAQGSEQYF. The chain has TRBV29-1 and TRBJ2-7; D may be TRBD1 (6 bases). V was shortened by 4 bases and J by 6 bases, with 10 bases between the two germline ends. CDR1 and CDR2 (germline): SQVTM, ANQGSEA. CDR3 length: 11 amino acids.

The genes are TRBV4-3 and TRBJ2-3, with a weak D call TRBD2 (6 bases). Germline V gene sequence: CDR1 LGHNA, CDR2 YSLEER. This CDR3 has 17 residues. Trimming stripped 0 bases from V and 6 bases from J, with 19 bases between. In DNA, the CDR3 is TGCGCCAGCAGCCAAGATAGCACTAGCTCAGGTTCGGATACGCAGTATTTT. This encodes CASSQDSTSSGSDTQYF.

The chain is built from TRBV7-2 and TRBJ2-4; D uncertain. Germline-derived CDR1 and CDR2 are SGHTA and FQGNSA. V was shortened by 3 bases and J by 6 bases, with 9 bases between the two germline ends. The CDR3 extends over 13 amino acids. The CDR3 reads CASSLETPNIQYF. CDR3 DNA sequence: TGTGCCAGCAGCTTGGAGACGCCAAACATTCAGTACTTC.

The sample holds a few counts of this clonotype. V and J are TRBV25-1 and TRBJ1-1; TRBD1 matches at 7 bases. Germline assignment: CDR1 MGHDK and CDR2 SYGVNS. J was trimmed by 1 base and V by 7 bases; bases with no gene match: 3. The CDR3 is 13 amino acids. CDR3 sequence (DNA): TGTGCCAGCATTCGACAGGGGAACACTGAAGCTTTCTTT. Encoded protein: CASIRQGNTEAFF.

The V and J genes are TRBV25-1 and TRBJ1-3, with 10 bases identical to TRBD1. Germline V gene data show CDR1 as MGHDK and CDR2 as SYGVNS. V lost 8 bases to trimming and J lost 4 bases; unmatched junction nucleotides: 2. The CDR3 extends over 13 amino acids. The CDR3 region has the DNA TGTGCCAGCGGGACAGGGGTAGGAAACACCATATATTTT. Translating gives CASGTGVGNTIYF. The full variable domain, its missing parts supplied by reference TRBV25-1 and TRBJ1-3, is EADIYQTPRYLVIGTGKKITLECSQTMGHDKMYWYQQDPGMELHLIHYSYGVNSTEKGDLSSESTVSRIRTEHFPLTLESARPSHTSQYLCASGTGVGNTIYFGEGSWLTVV.

The chain combines TRBV6-5 with TRBJ1-5; D unclear. Between the trimmed V and J ends, which lost 6 bases and 2 bases, there was a span of 11 bases. This CDR3 spans 14 amino acids. Germline CDR1 is MNHEY and CDR2 is SVGAGI. CDR3 region: CASSPWSGNQPQHF. The CDR3 nucleotides are TGTGCCAGCAGCCCCTGGTCGGGCAATCAGCCCCAGCATTTT.

The J gene is TRBJ1-2, the V gene TRBV5-1; D remains unclear. V lost 1 base to trimming and J lost 1 base, with 11 bases between them. Germline loops: CDR1 SGHRS, CDR2 YFSETQ. The CDR3 loop spans 15 amino acids. Here the CDR3 DNA reads TGCGCCAGCAGCTTGAGTGGGCAGATTAACTATGGCTACACCTTC. Its protein product is CASSLSGQINYGYTF.

This clonotype has a handful of counts. The chain carries TRBV4-1 and TRBJ2-5, with D tentatively TRBD1 (6 bases). V shed 0 bases and J shed 4 bases, with 9 bases lying between them. The V gene's germline CDR1 is MGHRA and CDR2 YSYEKL. This CDR3 contains 14 residues. CDR3 DNA: TGCGCCAGCAGCCAAGACGGACAGAGAGAGACCCAGTACTTC. Protein: CASSQDGQRETQYF.

The table lists this clonotype with a few counts. This chain joins TRBV5-1 and TRBJ2-1; 8 nucleotides agree with TRBD1. The CDR3 contains 14 residues. Germline CDR1 SGHRS, CDR2 YFSETQ. Trimming removed 3 bases from V and 9 bases from J; junction bases left unmatched: 8. The CDR3 loop reads CASSSGQGSGEQFF. The CDR3 DNA reads TGCGCCAGCAGCTCCGGACAGGGATCGGGTGAGCAGTTCTTC.

This clonotype was observed at least ten times. This rearrangement joins TRBV10-3 to TRBJ2-5; D is undetermined. Trimming removed 2 bases at V and 3 bases at J, with 7 bases between. This CDR3 region has 13 residues. CDR1 and CDR2 from the germline V gene are ENHRY and SYGVKD. The CDR3 DNA is TGTGCCATCAGTGAGAGGGCAGAAGAGACCCAGTACTTC. Translated, it gives CAISERAEETQYF.

V is TRBV7-2 and J is TRBJ2-3; no firm D call. V lost 5 bases to trimming and J lost 4 bases, with 10 bases between them. This CDR3 has 13 residues. Germline loops: CDR1 SGHTA, CDR2 FQGNSA. CDR3 sequence (DNA): TGTGCCAGCAGCCCCATGATGGCAGATACGCAGTATTTT. Translating it yields CASSPMMADTQYF.